The clone carrying this T cell receptor beta chain showed up just once. Per the original data handling: For nucleated cells, counts were estimated from reference gene primer amplification. TCRdb's table, derived via immunoSEQ multiplex PCR, lists solely in-frame clones and lacks some. V and J calls plus clone size are reproduced from that table; the DNA served to infer D and trimming. This repertoire shows roughly 96,000 clones, around 81% found once; its top ten account for 3.5% to 5%. This sample was included in a study of blood T cell repertoires in COVID-19. Study information: Samples representing acute and convalescent COVID-19 were sourced from the United States, Italy and Spain. T cells, B-cell-depleted T cells, or PBMCs supplied cDNA or gDNA.

The CDR3 covers 14 residues. Per germline, CDR1 MNHEY and CDR2 SMNVEV (reference sequence). V was cut by 3 bases and J by 1 base, with 8 bases left in between. The sequencing input was peripheral blood. The chain carries TRBV27 and TRBJ2-3; D remains unclear. The receptor's source is a man aged 55 to 70 with acute or convalescent COVID-19. DNA of the CDR3: TGTGCCAGCAGTTTCACAGACGGCACAGATACGCAGTATTTT. The encoded protein is CASSFTDGTDTQYF.